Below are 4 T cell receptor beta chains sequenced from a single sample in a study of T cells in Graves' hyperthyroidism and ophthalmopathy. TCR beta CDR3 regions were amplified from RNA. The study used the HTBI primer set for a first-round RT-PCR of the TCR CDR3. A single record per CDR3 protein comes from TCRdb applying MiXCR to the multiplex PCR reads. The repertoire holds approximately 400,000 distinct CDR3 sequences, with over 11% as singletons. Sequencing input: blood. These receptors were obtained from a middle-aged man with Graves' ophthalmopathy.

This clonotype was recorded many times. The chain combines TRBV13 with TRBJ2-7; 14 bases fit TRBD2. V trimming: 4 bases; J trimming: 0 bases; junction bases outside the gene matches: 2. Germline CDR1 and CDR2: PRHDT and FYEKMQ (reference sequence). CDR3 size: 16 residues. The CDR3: CASSWGLAGVSYEQYF. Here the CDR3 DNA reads TGTGCCAGCAGCTGGGGACTAGCGGGAGTCTCCTACGAGCAGTACTTC.

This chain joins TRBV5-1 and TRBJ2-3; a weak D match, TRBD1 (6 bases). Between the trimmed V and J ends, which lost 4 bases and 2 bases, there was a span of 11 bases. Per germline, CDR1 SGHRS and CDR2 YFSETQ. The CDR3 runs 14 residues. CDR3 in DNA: TGCGCCAGCAGCGACAGGACTGACACAGATACGCAGTATTTT. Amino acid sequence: CASSDRTDTDTQYF.

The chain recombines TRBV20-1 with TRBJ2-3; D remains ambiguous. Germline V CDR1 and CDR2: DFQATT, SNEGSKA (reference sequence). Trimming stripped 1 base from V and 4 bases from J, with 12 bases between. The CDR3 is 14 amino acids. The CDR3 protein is CSARGQGWSDTQYF. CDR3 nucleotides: TGCAGTGCTAGAGGACAAGGCTGGTCAGATACGCAGTATTTT.

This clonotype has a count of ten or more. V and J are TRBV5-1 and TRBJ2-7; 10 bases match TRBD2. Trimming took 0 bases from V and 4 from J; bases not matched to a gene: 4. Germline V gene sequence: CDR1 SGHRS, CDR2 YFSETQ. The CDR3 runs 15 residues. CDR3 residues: CASSLEGLAKYEQYF. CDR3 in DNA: TGCGCCAGCAGCTTGGAGGGACTAGCGAAATACGAGCAGTACTTC.